This section outlines one T cell receptor (beta chain) sequence together with its context. Antigen: not known. The libraries were made with immunoSEQ version 4 in survey mode. Some clones are missing from TCRdb's copy, which holds only in-frame ones; the method was immunoSEQ multiplex PCR. The table shows 35,000 to 55,000 clones, with roughly nine tenths occurring only once. Per germline, CDR1 MNHEY and CDR2 SVGAGI. Trimming removed 4 bases from V and 6 bases from J; junction bases left unmatched: 4. The CDR3 spans 13 residues. This sample is drawn from a study of persistence of HIV-infected CD4 T cells. Turning to the study itself: Two participants gave one leukapheresis sample; others gave up to about 200 mL blood repeatedly.

General study points: Within sorted populations, more oligoclonal TCRs accompanied more oligoclonal proviruses.

Nonspecific anti-CD3/anti-CD28 bead stimulation represents the broad CD4+ T cell repertoire. Sorting selected CD4+ T cells upregulating both CD40 ligand and CD69. Plasma HIV-1 RNA stayed below 50 copies/mL for at least 4 years. The sequence was collected from an adult man with HIV who was CMV-seropositive. The chain couples TRBV6-5 to TRBJ2-5; 8 positions agree with TRBD2. The sample in question was CD4+ T cells sorted from PBMCs after approximately 19-hour stimulation, obtained from a patient who received antiretroviral therapy. The CDR3 DNA sequence: TGTGCCAGCAGTTCGGGGGGGAGGAAGACCCAGTACTTC. It translates to CASSSGGRKTQYF.